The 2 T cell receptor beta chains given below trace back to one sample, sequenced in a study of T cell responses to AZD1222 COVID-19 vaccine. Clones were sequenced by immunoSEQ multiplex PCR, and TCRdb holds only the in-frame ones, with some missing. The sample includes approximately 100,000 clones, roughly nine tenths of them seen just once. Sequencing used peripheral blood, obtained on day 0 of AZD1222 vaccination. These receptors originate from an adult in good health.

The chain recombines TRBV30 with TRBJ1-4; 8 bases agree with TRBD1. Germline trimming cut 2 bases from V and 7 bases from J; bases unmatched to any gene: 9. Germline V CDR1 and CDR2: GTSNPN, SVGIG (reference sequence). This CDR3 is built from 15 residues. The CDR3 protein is CAWSRTGLSSEKLFF. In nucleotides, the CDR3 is TGTGCCTGGAGTAGGACAGGGCTCAGTAGTGAAAAACTGTTTTTT.

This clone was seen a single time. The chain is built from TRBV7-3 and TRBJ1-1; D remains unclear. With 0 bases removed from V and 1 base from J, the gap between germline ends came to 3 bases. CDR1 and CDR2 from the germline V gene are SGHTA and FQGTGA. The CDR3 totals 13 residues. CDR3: CASSLTRNTEAFF. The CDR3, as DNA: TGTGCCAGCAGCTTAACGAGGAACACTGAAGCTTTCTTT.